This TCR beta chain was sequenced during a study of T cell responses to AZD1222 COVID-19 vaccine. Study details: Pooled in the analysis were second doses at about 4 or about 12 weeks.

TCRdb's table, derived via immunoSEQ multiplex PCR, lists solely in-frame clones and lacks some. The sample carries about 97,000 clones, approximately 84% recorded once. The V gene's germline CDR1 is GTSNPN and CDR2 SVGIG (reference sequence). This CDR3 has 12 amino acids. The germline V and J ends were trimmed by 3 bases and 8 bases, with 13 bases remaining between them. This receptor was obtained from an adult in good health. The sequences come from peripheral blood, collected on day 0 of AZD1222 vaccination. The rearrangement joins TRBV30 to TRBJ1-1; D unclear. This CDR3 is CAWSVGVPEAFF. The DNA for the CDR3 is TGTGCCTGGAGCGTCGGGGTACCCGAAGCTTTCTTT.